This TCR beta chain came from a study of technical replicates of blood from a few donors (TCRdb year 2017). The library was prepared using the immunoSEQ multiplex PCR assay. The clones in this table, taken by TCRdb from immuneACCESS, are in-frame only. Not every clone is retained; where verified, under half of the shortfall comes from an unresolved V gene, and the cause of the rest is unknown. Counted in this sample were more than 65,000 clones; 94% of them appeared once. The ten largest clonotypes hold around 0.25% of the sample. The germline V gene gives CDR1 as SNHLY and CDR2 as FYNNEI. V drops 6 bases and J drops 1 base, leaving 25 bases in between. The CDR3 runs 19 residues from the cysteine to the phenylalanine. The DNA shown is the 57-base CDR3, in frame from base 1. On this clone itself: Its antigen remains unidentified. No much larger clone is present one base from it, and per-base qualities are unavailable.

Source material: T cells isolated from PBMCs. The receptor chain draws on TRBV2 and TRBJ2-1, with TRBD1 as a weak D call on 5 bases. The clonotype originates from a human donor in good health. The CDR3 reads as follows: CASRPQGGFSLSSYNEQFF. Here is the DNA: TGTGCCAGCAGACCCCAGGGTGGGTTTTCCCTTTCGTCCTACAATGAGCAGTTCTTC.